One sample yielded the 7 T cell receptor beta chains listed below, sequenced in a study of CD8 T cells in ankylosing spondylitis. From the 5' RACE reads, TCRdb called clonotypes with MiXCR, one entry per CDR3 protein. The sample lists 100,000 to 150,000 distinct CDR3 sequences; around 10% were seen once. Material for sequencing was blood, either unsorted or a sorted T cell fraction (not recorded which). These receptors all stem from a female donor with ankylosing spondylitis or in good health (not recorded which).

This rearrangement joins TRBV7-9 to TRBJ2-1; 9 bases fit TRBD2. Germline V gives CDR1 SEHNR, CDR2 FQNEAQ (reference sequence). The trim removed 5 bases at V and 0 bases at J, leaving 5 bases unmatched. This CDR3 comprises 16 residues. The chain's CDR3 is CASSLSGRSSYNEQFF. Here the CDR3 DNA reads TGTGCCAGCAGCCTAAGCGGGAGGAGCTCCTACAATGAGCAGTTCTTC.

This clonotype was detected ten times or more. This sequence joins TRBV3-1 and TRBJ2-2, with D possibly TRBD1 on 6 matching bases. Between the trimmed V and J ends, which lost 4 bases and 6 bases, there was a span of 15 bases. The germline gives CDR1 LGHDT, CDR2 YNNKEL (reference sequence). The CDR3 consists of 15 residues. The CDR3 region is CASSPPQWTAGELFF. The CDR3 nucleotides are TGTGCCAGCAGCCCACCACAATGGACAGCCGGGGAGCTGTTTTTT.

This clonotype was picked up many times. This chain links TRBV19 with TRBJ1-1; maybe TRBD1 (5 bases). The CDR3 covers 13 residues. CDR1 is LNHDA and CDR2 is SQIVND in the germline V gene (reference sequence). V gave up 7 bases and J gave up 0 bases, with 9 bases separating them. The CDR3 DNA is TGTGCCAGTACGGGGGTGCTGAACACTGAAGCTTTCTTT. Its protein is CASTGVLNTEAFF.

This clonotype was counted ten times or more. The chain is built from TRBV20-1 and TRBJ2-3; TRBD2 aligns across 12 bases. J was trimmed by 5 bases and V by 0 bases; bases with no gene match: 6. The germline gives CDR1 DFQATT, CDR2 SNEGSKA (reference sequence). The CDR3 has 16 amino acids. The CDR3 here is CSARDISGLAGDTQYF. For the CDR3, the DNA is TGCAGTGCTAGAGATATTTCGGGACTAGCGGGAGATACGCAGTATTTT.

Ten or more counts support this clonotype. The V call is TRBV7-9, the J call TRBJ2-5; no clear D gene. The CDR3 consists of 10 residues. V lost 9 bases, J lost 5 bases, and 7 bases lay in between. Per the germline V gene, CDR1 is SEHNR and CDR2 is FQNEAQ (reference sequence). This CDR3 reads CASFGETQYF. CDR3 nucleotide sequence: TGTGCCAGTTTCGGGGAGACCCAGTACTTC.

There are many counts of this clonotype. The genes are TRBV12-3 or TRBV12-4 and TRBJ2-2; 7 bases match TRBD1. CDR3 size: 15 residues. Unmatched junction bases numbered 9, after V lost 7 bases and J lost 4 bases. The CDR3: CASILQGSGTGELFF. CDR3 nucleotide sequence: TGTGCCAGCATCCTACAGGGGTCTGGCACCGGGGAGCTGTTTTTT.

This clonotype was seen repeatedly, ten times or more. The J gene is TRBJ2-1, the V gene TRBV29-1; 11 bases match TRBD2. The CDR3 is 16 residues long. Trimming took 6 bases from V and 4 from J; bases not matched to a gene: 11. From germline, CDR1 is SQVTM and CDR2 ANQGSEA. The CDR3 sequence: CSVPTTSGSNYNEQFF. CDR3 sequence (DNA): TGCAGCGTCCCGACTACTAGCGGGAGCAATTACAATGAGCAGTTCTTC.